These 30 T cell receptor beta chains share one sample of origin, sequenced in a study of Ad26.COV2.S vaccination and SARS-CoV-2 variants (TCRdb year 2021). Libraries came from the immunoSEQ multiplex PCR assay. What TCRdb holds here is the immuneACCESS table cut down to in-frame rearrangements. Part of the clones is not present; checked against another copy, under half of the missing clones reflect an unresolved V gene, and the others are unexplained. The table for this sample lists hundreds of thousands of clones; roughly 90% of them were counted only once. The top ten constitute over 1.3% of the sample. The sample's treatment or condition label, in plain terms: roughly 19 received Ad26.COV2.S at low or high dose, single or two shots; about 5 received placebo; per-sample allocation not given. Repertoires of vaccine and placebo recipients were sequenced from samples collected on day 63 after the first injection.

The material was peripheral blood, obtained in a trial of Ad26.COV2.S vaccine versus placebo. The source of these receptors is a person aged 18 to 59 who received the Ad26.COV2.S COVID-19 vaccine or a placebo.

The gene calls are TRBV3-1 (or the pseudogene TRBV3-2) and TRBJ2-7, with D perhaps matching TRBD1 or TRBD2 (5 bases each). The CDR3 length is 14 residues. CDR1 is LGHDT, CDR2 YNNKEL, per germline (reference sequence). V was cut by 4 bases and J by 9 bases, with 19 bases left in between. Here the CDR3 DNA reads TGTGCCAGCAGCCCACCGGGACGACGTTGGGCGCAGTACTTC. This encodes CASSPPGRRWAQYF.

The chain joins TRBV25-1 to TRBJ2-7; 9 bases are shared with TRBD1. The CDR3 runs 16 residues. V gave up 8 bases and J gave up 0 bases; unmatched junction bases: 11. In germline, CDR1 is MGHDK, CDR2 SYGVNS. DNA of the CDR3: TGTGCCAGCCGGGGGTCCGGGACAGGGCCCTCCTACGAGCAGTACTTC. This codes for CASRGSGTGPSYEQYF.

This rearrangement joins TRBV6-6 to TRBJ2-7, with TRBD1 matching 7 bases. The V segment lost 4 bases and the J segment 6 bases; nucleotides outside the gene matches: 15. The CDR3 contains 16 residues. Germline assignment: CDR1 MNHNY and CDR2 SVGAGI (reference sequence). CDR3 DNA: TGTGCCAGCAGTTTCAAGACAGGGCCCCGGTTCTCCGAGCAGTACTTC. Amino acids: CASSFKTGPRFSEQYF.

V is TRBV14 and J is TRBJ2-1, with D possibly matching TRBD2 (5 bases). Trimming left V 0 bases short and J 1 base short, with 16 bases between. The germline V gene has CDR1 SGHDN and CDR2 FVKESK. The CDR3 sequence is 18 residues long. In DNA, the CDR3 is TGTGCCAGCAGCCAAGAGTTAGGGAGCTCCCCTTCCTACAATGAGCAGTTCTTC. This encodes CASSQELGSSPSYNEQFF.

The chain links TRBV6-5 to TRBJ2-3, with D unresolved. CDR3 length equals 13 residues. Germline CDR1 MNHEY, CDR2 SVGAGI. With 5 bases removed from V and 6 bases from J, the gap between germline ends came to 12 bases. CDR3 coding DNA: TGTGCCAGCAGTCCTCGACCACAGGATACGCAGTATTTT. Protein sequence: CASSPRPQDTQYF.

The chain combines TRBV10-3 with TRBJ2-7; 11 positions agree with TRBD2. Germline assignment: CDR1 ENHRY and CDR2 SYGVKD. The CDR3 is 16 residues long. V shed 3 bases, J shed 1 base, and the junction held 5 bases outside the gene matches. CDR3 in DNA: TGTGCCATCAGTGACCCTTCTAGCGGGAGGTCCTACGAGCAGTACTTC. This translates into CAISDPSSGRSYEQYF.

CDR3 DNA: TGTGCCAGCAGTCCGACTGCTTTTGGGGAGACCCAGTACTTC. Encoded protein: CASSPTAFGETQYF. The rearrangement joins TRBV27 to TRBJ2-5; D remains ambiguous. V shed 5 bases and J shed 5 bases, with 15 bases lying between them. Germline V gene lookup returns CDR1 MNHEY and CDR2 SMNVEV (reference sequence). CDR3 length: 14 amino acids.

With respect to this clone: This same CDR3 is encoded by further DNA sequences in the sample. The gene calls are TRBV9 and TRBJ1-5, with D hard to call. Looked up from germline, CDR1 is SGDLS and CDR2 is YYNGEE. Trimming shortened V by 0 bases and J by 3 bases, and 7 bases separated the two germline ends. This CDR3 is 14 amino acids long. The CDR3 coding sequence is TGTGCCAGCAGCGTAGGAGGAGACAATCAGCCCCAGCATTTT. Residues: CASSVGGDNQPQHF.

The rearrangement joins TRBV7-8 to TRBJ2-3, with 11 bases that match TRBD2. Germline assignment: CDR1 SGHVS and CDR2 FQNEAQ. CDR3 size: 20 residues. Trimming removed 4 bases from V and 3 bases from J; junction bases left unmatched: 18. As DNA, the CDR3 is TGTGCCAGCAGCTCCCCCATCGAGTCTAGCGGGGGGTTACGTACAGATACGCAGTATTTT. Protein product: CASSSPIESSGGLRTDTQYF.

The rearrangement joins TRBV3-1 (or the pseudogene TRBV3-2) to TRBJ1-5; D may be TRBD1 (5 bases). CDR3 length: 14 amino acids. V lost 0 bases, J lost 7 bases, and 10 bases lay in between. Germline CDR1 LGHDT, CDR2 YNNKEL (reference sequence). The CDR3, as DNA: TGTGCCAGCAGCCAAGAGGGGGGGACGCAGCCCCAGCATTTT. Translated, it gives CASSQEGGTQPQHF.

This chain uses TRBV9 with TRBJ1-4; D gene uncertain. The CDR3 sequence is 13 residues long. V was trimmed by 4 bases and J by 7 bases, leaving 11 bases between them. Germline V CDR1 and CDR2: SGDLS, YYNGEE. DNA for the CDR3: TGTGCCAGCAGCACCCAACAGTCTGAAAAACTGTTTTTT. Translating gives CASSTQQSEKLFF.

This chain joins TRBV11-2 and TRBJ2-1; D may match TRBD1 or TRBD2 (5 bases each). Germline CDR1 is SGHAT and CDR2 is FQNNGV. V was pared by 8 bases and J by 2 bases, with 16 bases between. The CDR3 is 15 amino acids. CDR3 coding DNA: TGTGCCAGCTCACGTGGGGGAGTCACCTACAATGAGCAGTTCTTC. It is translated as CASSRGGVTYNEQFF.

The chain employs TRBV11-2 and TRBJ1-6, with no clear D. Trimming shortened V by 7 bases and J by 7 bases, and 14 bases separated the two germline ends. This CDR3 comprises 14 residues. Germline CDR1 and CDR2: SGHAT and FQNNGV. CDR3 protein: CASTLGLRNSPLHF. The CDR3 nucleotides read TGTGCCAGCACCCTAGGGCTGAGAAATTCACCCCTCCACTTT.

The rearrangement joins TRBV19 to TRBJ2-1, with D perhaps TRBD2 (5 bases). This CDR3 comprises 14 residues. The ends were cut back, 6 bases at V and 7 bases at J, with 16 bases in the middle. Looked up from germline, CDR1 is LNHDA and CDR2 is SQIVND (reference sequence). Written as DNA, the CDR3 is TGTGCCAGTAGACCGAGCGGAGCGATTAATGAGCAGTTCTTC. Translated, it gives CASRPSGAINEQFF.

The chain carries TRBV9 and TRBJ1-4, with 8 bases lining up with TRBD1. Germline V CDR1 and CDR2: SGDLS, YYNGEE. The CDR3 is 15 residues long. V dropped 2 bases and J dropped 6; count of bases not matched to a gene: 6. Here the CDR3 reads CASSVTGQVYEKLFF. The CDR3 bases are TGTGCCAGCAGCGTCACGGGACAGGTTTATGAAAAACTGTTTTTT.

The chain carries TRBV6-6 and TRBJ2-7, with D maybe TRBD1 (6 bases). The CDR3 sequence is 15 residues long. V dropped 5 bases and J dropped 3 bases, with 17 bases sitting between them. Germline CDR1 and CDR2: MNHNY and SVGAGI (reference sequence). The CDR3 reads CASSQQVQGNYEQYF. The CDR3 DNA sequence: TGTGCCAGCAGTCAACAAGTCCAGGGGAACTACGAGCAGTACTTC.

The J gene is TRBJ2-2, the V gene TRBV7-6, with 8 bases matching TRBD1. V shed 2 bases, J shed 4 bases, and the junction held 6 bases outside the gene matches. Germline-derived CDR1 and CDR2 are SGHVS and FNYEAQ. The CDR3 has 16 amino acids. The CDR3 protein is CASSLQKTGATGELFF. The CDR3 nucleotides read TGTGCCAGCAGCTTACAAAAGACAGGGGCCACCGGGGAGCTGTTTTTT. The variable domain in full, with the rest retrieved from reference TRBV7-6 and TRBJ2-2, is GAGVSQSPRYKVTKRGQDVALRCDPISGHVSLYWYRQALGQGPEFLTYFNYEAQQDKSGLPNDRFSAERPEGSISTLTIQRTEQRDSAMYRCASSLQKTGATGELFFGEGSRLTVL.

The chain joins TRBV13 to TRBJ1-1, with D uncertain. The V end lost 4 bases, the J end lost 2 bases, and 8 bases lay between the germline ends. The CDR3 spans 13 residues. Germline lookup yields CDR1 PRHDT and CDR2 FYEKMQ (reference sequence). CDR3 residues: CASSSNLNTEAFF. CDR3 bases: TGTGCCAGCAGCTCGAACCTTAACACTGAAGCTTTCTTT. Filled out from reference TRBV13 and TRBJ1-1, the complete variable domain reads AAGVIQSPRHLIKEKRETATLKCYPIPRHDTVYWYQQGPGQDPQFLISFYEKMQSDKGSIPDRFSAQQFSDYHSELNMSSLELGDSALYFCASSSNLNTEAFFGQGTRLTVV.

The chain links TRBV11-2 to TRBJ2-7; a possible D gene is TRBD2 (5 bases). The CDR3 consists of 13 residues. Germline V gene lookup returns CDR1 SGHAT and CDR2 FQNNGV. The germline V and J ends were trimmed by 4 bases and 3 bases, with 10 bases remaining between them. Here the CDR3 DNA reads TGTGCCAGCAGCTCTGGAGAGGGCTACGAGCAGTACTTC. Its translation is CASSSGEGYEQYF.

A single count supports this clone. DNA for the CDR3: TGTGCCAGCAGTTCTGGAGGGGACTATGGCTACACCTTC. It codes for CASSSGGDYGYTF. The V and J genes are TRBV27 and TRBJ1-2, with D perhaps matching TRBD1 (5 bases). Trimming stripped 4 bases from V and 3 bases from J, with 9 bases between. Germline CDR1 is MNHEY and CDR2 is SMNVEV (reference sequence). The CDR3 extends over 13 amino acids.

The CDR3 loop reads CASSQDWGSSTDTQYF. The DNA of the CDR3 is TGCGCCAGCAGCCAAGATTGGGGGAGTAGCACAGATACGCAGTATTTT. The chain links TRBV4-1 to TRBJ2-3; D could derive from TRBD1 or TRBD2 (5 bases each). The CDR3 runs to 16 residues. Trimming pared 0 bases from V and 0 bases from J, leaving 10 bases between. CDR1 and CDR2 (germline): MGHRA, YSYEKL.

V and J are TRBV4-3 and TRBJ1-1; weak D call: TRBD1 (5 bases). The CDR3 has 16 residues. The ends were cut back, 1 base at V and 3 bases at J, with 15 bases in the middle. From germline, CDR1 is LGHNA and CDR2 YSLEER. The chain's CDR3 is CASSQVRDSRDTEAFF. The CDR3 nucleotides read TGCGCCAGCAGCCAAGTAAGGGACTCAAGGGACACTGAAGCTTTCTTT.

The rearrangement joins TRBV6-2 or TRBV6-3 to TRBJ2-1, with 11 bases aligning to TRBD2. The CDR3 sequence is 18 residues long. V shed 1 base and J 7 bases; nucleotides not matched to a gene: 12. Germline assignment: CDR1 MNHEY and CDR2 SVGEGT. DNA of the CDR3: TGTGCCAGCAGTTACTTGGGACTAGCGGAACCACCAAGGAATGAGCAGTTCTTC. Its protein is CASSYLGLAEPPRNEQFF.

Worth noting for this clone: Additional DNA sequences in this sample encode the identical CDR3. The genes are TRBV6-5 and TRBJ1-2; a weak D match, TRBD1 (5 bases). With 2 bases removed from V and 2 bases from J, the gap between germline ends came to 6 bases. Germline CDR1 MNHEY, CDR2 SVGAGI. This CDR3 comprises 13 residues. The CDR3 here is CASSYRQNYGYTF. CDR3 in DNA: TGTGCCAGCAGTTACCGACAGAACTATGGCTACACCTTC.

In regard to this clone: A read error may be the cause here, since a much bigger clone is one base away. Other DNA sequences in this sample translate to the same CDR3. The V call is TRBV3-1 (or the pseudogene TRBV3-2), the J call TRBJ1-2; D is uncertain. This CDR3 region has 11 residues. The ends were cut back, 1 base at V and 5 bases at J, with 2 bases in the middle. Germline V gives CDR1 LGHDT, CDR2 YNNKEL (reference sequence). The DNA of the CDR3 is TGTGCCAGCAGCCAAGGGTATGGCTACACCTTC. It translates to CASSQGYGYTF.

The chain combines TRBV9 with TRBJ1-5; D gene ambiguous. The CDR3 has 13 residues. In germline, CDR1 is SGDLS, CDR2 YYNGEE. Trimming removed 1 base from V and 5 bases from J, with 7 bases in between. This CDR3 is CASSVMGDQPQHF. The DNA for the CDR3 is TGTGCCAGCAGCGTAATGGGTGATCAGCCCCAGCATTTT.

V is TRBV7-2 and J is TRBJ2-1; TRBD1 agrees at 7 bases. Germline trimming cut 6 bases from V and 2 bases from J; bases unmatched to any gene: 10. Germline CDR1 is SGHTA and CDR2 is FQGNSA. The CDR3 spans 16 residues. The DNA for the CDR3 is TGTGCCAGCAGTTTTACAGGGGAAGGTGCCTACAATGAGCAGTTCTTC. Its protein is CASSFTGEGAYNEQFF.

The chain links TRBV18 to TRBJ2-1; tentatively, D is TRBD2 (6 bases). Trimming left V 0 bases short and J 10 bases short, with 13 bases between. There are 14 residues in the CDR3. Germline V CDR1 and CDR2: KGHSH, LQKENI. CDR3 sequence: CASSPPAGGEEQFF. The CDR3 DNA reads TGTGCCAGCTCACCACCAGCGGGCGGAGAAGAGCAGTTCTTC.

Concerning this clone: At one boundary the junction diverges from the germline segment, which might be a read error. The V and J genes are TRBV6-5 and TRBJ1-1; D is unclear. CDR1 MNHEY and CDR2 SVGAGI come from the germline V gene. The CDR3 is 13 residues long. This CDR3 reads CASSYGGKDSPAF. CDR3 coding DNA: TGTGCCAGCAGTTACGGCGGGAAGGACTCACCAGCCTTT.

The sample holds one count of this clone. J is TRBJ2-3 and V is TRBV5-6, with a weak D call TRBD1 (7 bases). There are 16 residues in the CDR3. Germline V CDR1 and CDR2: SGHDT, YYEEEE. V lost 0 bases and J lost 1, with 12 bases in between. The DNA of the CDR3 is TGTGCCAGCAGCTTGGTCGGCAGGGGGGGCACAGATACGCAGTATTTT. Translation gives CASSLVGRGGTDTQYF. Full variable domain (outside the CDR3, taken from reference TRBV5-6 and TRBJ2-3): DAGVTQSPTHLIKTRGQQVTLRCSPKSGHDTVSWYQQALGQGPQFIFQYYEEEERQRGNFPDRFSGHQFPNYSSELNVNALLLGDSALYLCASSLVGRGGTDTQYFGPGTRLTVL.